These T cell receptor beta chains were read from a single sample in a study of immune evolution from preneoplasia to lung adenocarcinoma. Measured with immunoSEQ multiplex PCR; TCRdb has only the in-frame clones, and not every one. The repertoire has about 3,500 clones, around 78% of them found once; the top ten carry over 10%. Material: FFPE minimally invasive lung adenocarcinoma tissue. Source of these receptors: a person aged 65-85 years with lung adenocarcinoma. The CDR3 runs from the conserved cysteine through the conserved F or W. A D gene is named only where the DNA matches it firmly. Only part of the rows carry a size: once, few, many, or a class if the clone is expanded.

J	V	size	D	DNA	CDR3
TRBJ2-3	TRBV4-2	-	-	TGTGCCAGCAGCCAAGATCAAGCGGCTGCGGATACGCAGTATTTT	CASSQDQAAADTQYF
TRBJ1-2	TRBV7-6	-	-	TGTGCCAGCAGTCGAAAGACCTATGGCTACACCTTC	CASSRKTYGYTF
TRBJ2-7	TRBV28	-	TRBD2	TGTGCCAGCGAGGGGCCGACTAGCGGCTACGAGCAGTACTTC	CASEGPTSGYEQYF
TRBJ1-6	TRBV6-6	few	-	TGTGCCAGCAGTTACTCGGTGCAGGGCAATTCACCCCTCCACTTT	CASSYSVQGNSPLHF
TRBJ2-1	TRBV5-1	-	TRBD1	TGCGCCAGCAGCTTGGGTGGACAGGGCTACAATGAGCAGTTCTTC	CASSLGGQGYNEQFF
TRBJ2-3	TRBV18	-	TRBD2	TGTGCCAGCTCTCGGACTAGCGGACCAAGCACAGATACGCAGTATTTT	CASSRTSGPSTDTQYF
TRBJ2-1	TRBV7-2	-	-	TGTGCCAGCAGCTTAGGAGGGGCAAATGAGCAGTTCTTC	CASSLGGANEQFF
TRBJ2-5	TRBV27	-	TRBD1	TGTGCCAGCAGTTTATACGGGACAGCACGGGTAGGGACCCAGTACTTC	CASSLYGTARVGTQYF
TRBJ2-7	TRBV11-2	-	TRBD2	TGTGCCAGCAGCTTGACTAGCGGGACCTACGAGCAGTACTTC	CASSLTSGTYEQYF
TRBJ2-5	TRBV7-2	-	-	TGTGCCAGCAGCTTAGCAGGCACCGAGAGGCAAGAGACCCAGTACTTC	CASSLAGTERQETQYF
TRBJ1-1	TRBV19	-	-	TGTGCCAGTAGTCCGCGACAGACTACCTTGAACACTGAAGCTTTCTTT	CASSPRQTTLNTEAFF
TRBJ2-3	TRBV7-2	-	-	TGTGCCAGCAGCTTAGTAGCTGATACGCAGTATTTT	CASSLVADTQYF
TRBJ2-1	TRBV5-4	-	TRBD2	TGTGCCAGCAGCGCCGGACTAGCGGGAATGTGGTACAATGAGCAGTTCTTC	CASSAGLAGMWYNEQFF